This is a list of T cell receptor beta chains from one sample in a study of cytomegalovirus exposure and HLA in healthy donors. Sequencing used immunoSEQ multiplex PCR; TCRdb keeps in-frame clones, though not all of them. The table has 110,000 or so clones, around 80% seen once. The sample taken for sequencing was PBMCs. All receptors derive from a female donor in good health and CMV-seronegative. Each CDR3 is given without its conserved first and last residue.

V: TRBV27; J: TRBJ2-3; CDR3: ASSPNLPGQGER
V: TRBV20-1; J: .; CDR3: SAPQVYEQY
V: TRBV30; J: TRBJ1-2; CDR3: AWNYDRGLGGYT
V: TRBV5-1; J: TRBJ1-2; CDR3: ASSNRTGGYT
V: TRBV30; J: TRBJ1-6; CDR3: AWKDRGPHTDNSPLH
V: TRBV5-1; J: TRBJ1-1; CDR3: ASSLSTGRVTEAF
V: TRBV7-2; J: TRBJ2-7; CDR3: ASSLAGTGGYEQY
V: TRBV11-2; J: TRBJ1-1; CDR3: ASSFHGSGMNTEAF
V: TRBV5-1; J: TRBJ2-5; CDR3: ANQKVGSAGDRKETQY
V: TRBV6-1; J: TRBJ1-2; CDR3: ASSELAGGGARHYGYT
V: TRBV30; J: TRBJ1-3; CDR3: ARRGDRGAGNTIY
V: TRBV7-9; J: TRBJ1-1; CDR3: ASSYETVNTEAF
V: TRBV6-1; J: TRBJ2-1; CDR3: ASKTGGTGGNEQF
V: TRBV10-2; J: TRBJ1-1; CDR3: ASSESGLGITEAF
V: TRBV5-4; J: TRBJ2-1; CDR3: ASSRGGTGNSYNEQF
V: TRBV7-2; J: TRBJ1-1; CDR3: ASSLDEAEAF
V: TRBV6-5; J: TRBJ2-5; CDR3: ASSWRETQY
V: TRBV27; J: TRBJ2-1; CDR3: ASSPRTENNEQF
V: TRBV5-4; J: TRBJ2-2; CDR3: ASSPARAANTGELF
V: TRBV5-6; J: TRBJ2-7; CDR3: ASSSQVFGGSYEQY
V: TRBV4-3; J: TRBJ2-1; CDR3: ASSQDLPGLAGNEQF
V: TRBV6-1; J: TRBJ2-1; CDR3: ASSDDEQF
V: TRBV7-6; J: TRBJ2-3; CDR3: ASSLGRSGSGDTQY
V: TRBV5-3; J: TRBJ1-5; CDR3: ARSRLGQGQH
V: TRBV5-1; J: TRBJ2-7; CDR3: ASSLDQGYEQY
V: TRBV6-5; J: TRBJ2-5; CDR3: ASSLEPEGTQY
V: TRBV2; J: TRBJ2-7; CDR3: ASSELEKQY
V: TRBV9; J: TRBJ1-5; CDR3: ASSLQGAGQPQH
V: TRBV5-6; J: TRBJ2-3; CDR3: ASSFLGVPDTQY
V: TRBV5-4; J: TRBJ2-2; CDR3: ASSSGQGGSGELF
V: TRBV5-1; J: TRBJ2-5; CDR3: ASGDRFPQETQY
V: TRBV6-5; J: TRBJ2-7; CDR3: ASSLTPTYEQY
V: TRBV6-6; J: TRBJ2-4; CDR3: ASSYLSNDQY
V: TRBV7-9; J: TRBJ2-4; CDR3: ASSSGTGEDKNIQY
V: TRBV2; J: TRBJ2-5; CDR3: ASSGDRRIQETQY
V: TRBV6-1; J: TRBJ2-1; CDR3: ASSGGLDIYNEQF
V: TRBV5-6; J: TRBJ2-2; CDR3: ASSGLAGETGELF
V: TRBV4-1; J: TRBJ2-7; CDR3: ASSQDVERTYEQY
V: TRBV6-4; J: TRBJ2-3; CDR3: ASSASGGTDTQY
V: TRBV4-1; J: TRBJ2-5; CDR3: ASSQQAGGTQETQY
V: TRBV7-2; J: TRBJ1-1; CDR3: ASSLGAGARMNTEAF
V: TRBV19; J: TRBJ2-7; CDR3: ASSEDGWNRGTYEQY
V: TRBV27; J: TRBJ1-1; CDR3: ASSSTLGGSTEAF
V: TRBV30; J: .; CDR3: AWRKLSSYEQY
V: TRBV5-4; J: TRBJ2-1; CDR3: ESDLQGRV
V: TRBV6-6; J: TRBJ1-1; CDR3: ASRDRNTEAF
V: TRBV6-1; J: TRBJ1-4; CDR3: ASSSLGPGEKLF
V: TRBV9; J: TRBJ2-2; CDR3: ASSVGGVGTGELF
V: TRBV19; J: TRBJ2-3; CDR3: ASSLSSRTDTQY
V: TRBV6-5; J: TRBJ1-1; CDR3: ASNQGGNTEAF
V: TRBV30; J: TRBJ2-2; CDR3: AWSVFAGGVSGELF
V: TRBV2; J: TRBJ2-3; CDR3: ASGLQGPFTDTQY
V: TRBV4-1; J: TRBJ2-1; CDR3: ASSQDTASGYNEQF
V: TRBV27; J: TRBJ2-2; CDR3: ASPRQSGELF